The 13 T cell receptor beta chains in this list originate from one sample, sequenced in a study of human T cells and chemical hapten exposure. TCRdb recomputed calls from the RACE reads with MiXCR, one row per CDR3 protein. This sample has tens of thousands of distinct CDR3 sequences, with around 7% found just once. Described time point: patch test 2, 6 weeks after DPC sensitization. The treatment was: therapeutic diphenylcyclopropenone sensitization with weekly scalp DPC. The sample was whole blood, taken in connection with sensitization to the hapten diphenylcyclopropenone (DPC). These receptors were taken from a woman in her 30s with alopecia areata. Some clones in this sample may be carry-over from other donors' samples.

This clonotype came up many times. This chain links TRBV18 with TRBJ2-3; 9 nucleotides agree with TRBD1. V gave up 6 bases and J gave up 0 bases; unmatched junction bases: 16. This CDR3 region has 19 residues. Germline CDR1 reads KGHSH; CDR2 reads LQKENI. CDR3 bases: TGTGCCAGCTCCCAACGGGGACAGGGAAATGGGTTCAGCACAGATACGCAGTATTTT. It codes for CASSQRGQGNGFSTDTQYF.

The V call is TRBV20-1, the J call TRBJ2-7; the D gene could be TRBD1 or TRBD2 (5 bases each). Germline assignment: CDR1 DFQATT and CDR2 SNEGSKA (reference sequence). The ends were cut back, 4 bases at V and 0 bases at J, with 10 bases in the middle. The CDR3 contains 13 residues. The CDR3 protein is CSAMGPFSYEQYF. The CDR3 bases are TGCAGTGCTATGGGACCTTTCTCCTACGAGCAGTACTTC.

This clonotype was picked up a small number of times. The chain joins TRBV5-5 to TRBJ2-7, with D perhaps TRBD1 or TRBD2 (5 bases each). Per the germline V gene, CDR1 is SGHKS and CDR2 is YYEKEE (reference sequence). V shed 5 bases and J shed 4 bases, with 22 bases lying between them. The CDR3 extends over 16 amino acids. CDR3 sequence reads: CASREPRDPEVYEQYF. For the CDR3, the DNA is TGTGCCAGCAGGGAACCCCGGGACCCCGAAGTTTACGAGCAGTACTTC. Together with reference TRBV5-5 and TRBJ2-7, the CDR3 gives the full variable domain: DAGVTQSPTHLIKTRGQQVTLRCSPISGHKSVSWYQQVLGQGPQFIFQYYEKEERGRGNFPDRFSARQFPNYSSELNVNALLLGDSALYLCASREPRDPEVYEQYFGPGTRLTVT.

This clonotype was counted many times. The genes are TRBV2 and TRBJ1-2; D gene ambiguous. Trimming removed 6 bases at V and 2 bases at J, with 16 bases between. CDR3 length equals 15 residues. Germline lookup yields CDR1 SNHLY and CDR2 FYNNEI. In DNA, the CDR3 is TGTGCCAGCAGCCCCGGGCAGGCCCTGAACTATGGCTACACCTTC. Translating gives CASSPGQALNYGYTF.

The sample holds many counts of this clonotype. The genes are TRBV2 and TRBJ1-2; TRBD1 aligns across 9 bases. V was clipped by 6 bases and J by 4 bases; unmatched bases: 9. This CDR3 is 15 amino acids long. Germline CDR1 reads SNHLY; CDR2 reads FYNNEI. CDR3 protein: CASSEGQGEIYGYTF. The CDR3 DNA is TGTGCCAGCAGCGAGGGACAGGGCGAAATCTATGGCTACACCTTC.

This clonotype came up a few times. The CDR3 region is CASSQGSVNTEAFF. DNA for the CDR3: TGCGCCAGCAGCCAAGGGTCCGTCAACACTGAAGCTTTCTTT. V and J are TRBV4-1 and TRBJ1-1; no definite D call. The CDR3 loop spans 14 amino acids. The V end lost 1 base, the J end lost 2 bases, and 8 bases lay between the germline ends. The germline V gene has CDR1 MGHRA and CDR2 YSYEKL.

This clonotype has a count of ten or more. V usage is TRBV2 and J usage is TRBJ1-1; 7 nucleotides agree with TRBD1. Trimming at V came to 8 bases and at J to 3 bases, leaving 12 bases not matched to a gene. This CDR3 comprises 15 residues. The germline V gene has CDR1 SNHLY and CDR2 FYNNEI. DNA for the CDR3: TGTGCCAGCTCCCGGGACAGCGGTTCTTACACTGAAGCTTTCTTT. As protein: CASSRDSGSYTEAFF.

This chain links TRBV12-3 or TRBV12-4 with TRBJ1-5; TRBD1 matches at 11 bases. This CDR3 is built from 14 residues. V shed 5 bases and J 5 bases; nucleotides not matched to a gene: 2. The chain's CDR3 is CASSRTGGDQPQHF. CDR3 nucleotides: TGTGCCAGCAGTCGGACAGGGGGCGATCAGCCCCAGCATTTT.

This clonotype was recorded a few times. This sequence joins TRBV5-5 and TRBJ2-1; D remains unclear. This CDR3 has 16 amino acids. Per germline, CDR1 SGHKS and CDR2 YYEKEE (reference sequence). With 0 bases removed from V and 2 bases from J, the gap between germline ends came to 12 bases. The CDR3 is CASSLASPEPYNEQFF. The CDR3 DNA follows: TGTGCCAGCAGCTTGGCTTCGCCAGAACCCTACAATGAGCAGTTCTTC.

This clonotype was recorded many times. This chain joins TRBV18 and TRBJ1-1, with D possibly TRBD1 on 5 matching bases. V gave up 2 bases and J gave up 3 bases, with 10 bases separating them. The CDR3 totals 14 residues. CDR1 and CDR2 (germline): KGHSH, LQKENI. The CDR3, as DNA: TGTGCCAGCTCACCAGAGGGGACGTACACTGAAGCTTTCTTT. Its translation: CASSPEGTYTEAFF.

This clonotype was seen ten or more times. This rearrangement joins TRBV29-1 to TRBJ1-1, with a possible D match to TRBD1 (5 bases). This CDR3 has 13 residues. Germline loops: CDR1 SQVTM, CDR2 ANQGSEA. The V end lost 0 bases, the J end lost 5 bases, and 10 bases lay between the germline ends. CDR3 amino acids: CSVEEQDGTEAFF. CDR3 DNA: TGCAGCGTTGAAGAACAGGACGGGACTGAAGCTTTCTTT.

This clonotype appeared many times. The rearrangement joins TRBV16 to TRBJ1-1; 7 bases match TRBD1. J lost 10 bases, V lost 4 bases, and 9 bases had no gene match. This CDR3 is built from 13 residues. Germline CDR1 is KGHSY and CDR2 is FQNENV. CDR3 nucleotides: TGTGCCAGCAGCCCTTCGCAGGGGGTTCGAGCTTTCTTT. Protein: CASSPSQGVRAFF.

In its sample, this clonotype was seen many times. The V gene is TRBV27, the J gene TRBJ2-2; D might be TRBD1 (5 bases). The CDR3 contains 15 residues. Germline V CDR1 and CDR2: MNHEY, SMNVEV (reference sequence). Trimming took off 5 bases at V and 0 bases at J, with 10 bases between the two ends. Here the CDR3 reads CASSRTGTNTGELFF. For the CDR3, the DNA is TGTGCCAGCAGTCGAACAGGAACGAACACCGGGGAGCTGTTTTTT.